The 24 T cell receptor beta chains listed next were all sequenced from one sample in a study of control samples from healthy donors and cancer patients. TCRdb's table, derived via immunoSEQ multiplex PCR, lists solely in-frame clones and lacks some. Of approximately 130,000 clones listed, approximately 88% are singletons. Sample: blood. The receptor set was obtained from a man aged 45 to 65 in good health.

The chain combines TRBV6-4 with TRBJ2-3; possibly TRBD2 for D (5 bases). CDR1 and CDR2 (germline): MRHNA, SNTAGT. The CDR3 is 14 residues long. V was cut by 4 bases and J by 0 bases, with 8 bases left in between. CDR3 DNA sequence: TGTGCCAGCAGTGGTGAGGGCAGCACAGATACGCAGTATTTT. Encoded protein: CASSGEGSTDTQYF.

The chain couples TRBV6-5 to TRBJ1-2; D is possibly TRBD1 (5 bases). From germline, CDR1 is MNHEY and CDR2 SVGAGI. CDR3 length: 15 residues. The V end lost 6 bases, the J end lost 2 bases, and 16 bases lay between the germline ends. The CDR3 DNA reads as TGTGCCAGCAGCACTCTCGGGACGGTCAACTATGGCTACACCTTC. Protein product: CASSTLGTVNYGYTF.

The V call is TRBV11-2, the J call TRBJ1-5; 9 nucleotides match TRBD1. Germline CDR1 and CDR2: SGHAT and FQNNGV. This CDR3 is 14 amino acids long. Trimming removed 6 bases from V and 6 bases from J; junction bases left unmatched: 6. CDR3 loop: CASSRDRVSQPQHF. In nucleotides, the CDR3 is TGTGCCAGCAGTAGGGACAGGGTGAGTCAGCCCCAGCATTTT.

The chain carries TRBV3-1 (or the pseudogene TRBV3-2) and TRBJ2-7, with 9 bases fitting TRBD2. The junction had 9 bases not matched to a gene; V was cut back by 4 bases and J by 2 bases. Looked up from germline, CDR1 is LGHDT and CDR2 is YNNKEL (reference sequence). The CDR3 runs to 16 residues. CDR3 amino acids: CASSPRGLAGPYEQYF. The CDR3 DNA follows: TGTGCCAGCAGCCCCCGAGGGCTAGCGGGGCCCTACGAGCAGTACTTC.

The chain recombines TRBV11-2 with TRBJ2-7; 9 bases align to TRBD2. Germline CDR1 is SGHAT and CDR2 is FQNNGV. J was trimmed by 2 bases and V by 5 bases; bases with no gene match: 10. The CDR3 is 16 residues long. CDR3 bases: TGTGCCAGCAGCACTTATAGCGGGGGCGATGCCTACGAGCAGTACTTC. This codes for CASSTYSGGDAYEQYF.

The sample holds one count of this clone. The V call is TRBV5-1, the J call TRBJ2-5, with 12 nucleotides matching TRBD2. In germline, CDR1 is SGHRS, CDR2 YFSETQ. The CDR3 covers 16 residues. J was trimmed by 3 bases and V by 4 bases; bases with no gene match: 7. Here the CDR3 reads CASSQGLAGLKETQYF. CDR3 nucleotide sequence: TGCGCCAGCAGCCAGGGACTAGCGGGCCTCAAAGAGACCCAGTACTTC.

J is TRBJ1-5 and V is TRBV5-4, with D possibly matching TRBD1 (5 bases). Between the trimmed V and J ends, which lost 2 bases and 7 bases, there was a span of 7 bases. From germline, CDR1 is SGHNT and CDR2 YYREEE (reference sequence). The length of the CDR3 is 12 residues. CDR3 nucleotides: TGTGCCAGCAGCTTACGGGGCCAGCCCCAGCATTTT. Protein: CASSLRGQPQHF.

The CDR3 sequence: CASSPQAGGEQYF. CDR3 DNA: TGTGCCAGCAGCCCTCAGGCCGGGGGTGAGCAGTACTTC. This rearrangement joins TRBV7-2 to TRBJ2-7; possible D gene TRBD2, 6 bases. V was cut by 5 bases and J by 7 bases, with 15 bases left in between. The germline CDR1 and CDR2 sequences are SGHTA and FQGNSA. The CDR3 runs 13 residues.

The V and J genes are TRBV6-2 or TRBV6-3 and TRBJ2-7, with unresolved D. CDR1 and CDR2 from the germline V gene are MNHEY and SVGEGT. Trimming left V 2 bases short and J 5 bases short, with 4 bases between. The CDR3 length is 11 residues. DNA of the CDR3: TGTGCCAGCAGTTACGGGCACGAGCAGTACTTC. Translating it yields CASSYGHEQYF.

V is TRBV2 and J is TRBJ2-7; D is ambiguous. CDR3 length: 11 residues. V lost 6 bases to trimming and J lost 6 bases, with 9 bases between them. Per germline, CDR1 SNHLY and CDR2 FYNNEI. This CDR3 is CASRNRVEQYF. CDR3 sequence (DNA): TGTGCCAGCAGGAATCGAGTCGAGCAGTACTTC.

The CDR3 DNA reads as TGTGCCAGCAGCCAAGTTCTTATCGGGGGGGCAGGAGATACGCAGTATTTT. Translated: CASSQVLIGGAGDTQYF. The chain is built from TRBV3-1 (or the pseudogene TRBV3-2) and TRBJ2-3; TRBD2 matches 8 bases. Unmatched junction bases numbered 11, after V lost 1 base and J lost 5 bases. CDR3 size: 17 residues. CDR1 and CDR2 (germline): LGHDT, YNNKEL (reference sequence).

The chain combines TRBV5-1 with TRBJ1-1, with TRBD1 matching 7 bases. The V gene's germline CDR1 is SGHRS and CDR2 YFSETQ. V shed 4 bases, J shed 3 bases, and the junction held 6 bases outside the gene matches. The CDR3 contains 14 residues. This chain's CDR3 is CASSRDGTDTEAFF. Here the CDR3 DNA reads TGCGCCAGCAGCCGTGATGGGACAGACACTGAAGCTTTCTTT.

The chain has TRBV11-2 and TRBJ1-2; a possible D gene is TRBD1 (5 bases). The germline gives CDR1 SGHAT, CDR2 FQNNGV. Trimming shortened V by 6 bases and J by 6 bases, and 14 bases separated the two germline ends. CDR3 length: 13 residues. The CDR3 sequence is CASRTEGFNGYTF. The CDR3 DNA reads as TGTGCCAGCAGAACTGAGGGGTTCAATGGCTACACCTTC.

This clone occurred once. This chain joins TRBV10-3 and TRBJ1-1; D may be TRBD1 (5 bases). The CDR3 sequence is 13 residues long. Per germline, CDR1 ENHRY and CDR2 SYGVKD. V was shortened by 6 bases and J by 0 bases, with 8 bases between the two germline ends. CDR3 nucleotides: TGTGCCATCAGAGACAGAGTGAACACTGAAGCTTTCTTT. This translates into CAIRDRVNTEAFF.

This chain links TRBV6-5 with TRBJ1-1; D ambiguous. V lost 2 bases and J lost 3, with 7 bases in between. From germline, CDR1 is MNHEY and CDR2 SVGAGI. The CDR3 length is 13 residues. The CDR3 DNA is TGTGCCAGCAGTTACGGCCGGGACACTGAAGCTTTCTTT. The encoded protein is CASSYGRDTEAFF.

The chain links TRBV24-1 to TRBJ2-1, with 12 bases identical to TRBD1. The V gene end was trimmed by 3 bases and the J gene end by 7 bases; junction bases not matched to a gene: 6. This CDR3 has 16 residues. CDR1 is KGHDR and CDR2 is SFDVKD in the germline V gene. CDR3 region: CATSDRGQGAINEQFF. CDR3 nucleotides: TGTGCCACCAGTGATCGGGGACAGGGGGCGATTAATGAGCAGTTCTTC.

This clone showed up just once. CDR3 sequence: CASVPGSNYGYTF. CDR3 coding DNA: TGTGCCAGCGTTCCCGGCTCTAACTATGGCTACACCTTC. V usage is TRBV2 and J usage is TRBJ1-2; unclear D gene. The V end was cut by 8 bases, the J end by 0 bases, with 10 bases between. Per the germline V gene, CDR1 is SNHLY and CDR2 is FYNNEI. The CDR3 spans 13 residues.

As for this clone: The sample has other DNA sequences that encode this CDR3 too. The chain employs TRBV5-1 and TRBJ2-2; 12 bases are shared with TRBD2. The CDR3 extends over 16 amino acids. V was pared by 4 bases and J by 3 bases, with 4 bases of the junction left unmatched. Germline V gives CDR1 SGHRS, CDR2 YFSETQ. CDR3 coding DNA: TGCGCCAGCAGCCTCGGACTAGCGGGGCACACCGGGGAGCTGTTTTTT. Translating gives CASSLGLAGHTGELFF. The full variable domain, with the rest looked up from reference TRBV5-1 and TRBJ2-2, is KAGVTQTPRYLIKTRGQQVTLSCSPISGHRSVSWYQQTPGQGLQFLFEYFSETQRNKGNFPGRFSGRQFSNSRSEMNVSTLELGDSALYLCASSLGLAGHTGELFFGEGSRLTVL.

Only a few counts were recorded for this clone. The rearrangement joins TRBV5-6 to TRBJ1-1; possible D gene TRBD1, 5 bases. V was pared by 4 bases and J by 4 bases, with 17 bases between. The CDR3 is made up of 15 amino acids. The germline gives CDR1 SGHDT, CDR2 YYEEEE. The CDR3 region has the DNA TGTGCCAGCAGCCCGAAACCCGGGGGGGTCACTGAAGCTTTCTTT. Translation: CASSPKPGGVTEAFF. Filled out from reference TRBV5-6 and TRBJ1-1, the complete variable domain reads DAGVTQSPTHLIKTRGQQVTLRCSPKSGHDTVSWYQQALGQGPQFIFQYYEEEERQRGNFPDRFSGHQFPNYSSELNVNALLLGDSALYLCASSPKPGGVTEAFFGQGTRLTVV.

The gene calls are TRBV29-1 and TRBJ1-2; weak D call: TRBD1 (5 bases). CDR3 length: 13 residues. Trimming removed 3 bases at V and 6 bases at J, with 14 bases between. Germline V gives CDR1 SQVTM, CDR2 ANQGSEA. The chain's CDR3 is CSVDPLGGNGYTF. CDR3 nucleotide sequence: TGCAGCGTTGATCCGCTCGGGGGAAATGGCTACACCTTC.

This clone was seen a single time. V is TRBV10-3 and J is TRBJ2-5; D possibly matches TRBD1 or TRBD2 (5 bases each). This CDR3 is built from 14 residues. V dropped 0 bases and J dropped 5 bases, with 10 bases sitting between them. Germline V gene data show CDR1 as ENHRY and CDR2 as SYGVKD. The CDR3 DNA reads TGTGCCATCAGTGAGTCGGGGGACGGGGAGACCCAGTACTTC. The encoded protein is CAISESGDGETQYF.

This chain joins TRBV5-8 and TRBJ2-7; D is perhaps TRBD2 (5 bases). The CDR3 has 12 amino acids. Germline V CDR1 and CDR2: SGHTS, YDEGEE. Deletions cut 0 bases from V and 5 bases from J, with 6 bases between. In nucleotides, the CDR3 is TGTGCCAGCAGCTTGGAGAGGGACGAGCAGTACTTC. Residues: CASSLERDEQYF.

The chain has TRBV5-1 and TRBJ1-6; D might be TRBD1 (5 bases). Germline CDR1 reads SGHRS; CDR2 reads YFSETQ. The CDR3 contains 15 residues. Trimming cost V 0 bases and J 7 bases, with 11 bases left between them. CDR3 protein: CASSLAGFYNSPLHF. As DNA, the CDR3 is TGCGCCAGCAGCTTGGCAGGGTTCTACAATTCACCCCTCCACTTT.

The chain has TRBV20-1 and TRBJ2-1; either TRBD1 or TRBD2 may supply D (5 bases each). The germline CDR1 and CDR2 sequences are DFQATT and SNEGSKA (reference sequence). The CDR3 runs to 14 residues. Trimming shortened V by 3 bases and J by 3 bases, and 12 bases separated the two germline ends. DNA of the CDR3: TGCAGTGCTAGTACCTGGGGGAACTACAATGAGCAGTTCTTC. Its protein product is CSASTWGNYNEQFF.